This T cell receptor (beta chain) was sequenced during a study of graft-versus-host responses after intestinal transplantation. Clones were read by immunoSEQ multiplex PCR, and TCRdb kept only the in-frame ones, dropping some. Among some 110,000 clones listed, roughly 93% were seen once. As concerns this clone: The antigen remains unidentified.

The input for sequencing was unstimulated CD8+ T cells sorted from spleen or lymph node cells, taken before transplant. The sequence derives from a human donor who was the organ donor for an intestinal transplant.

The CDR3 DNA reads TGTGCCAGCAGACGACAGGTTTATGAAAAACTGTTTTTT. Amino acids: CASRRQVYEKLFF. This sequence joins TRBV28 and TRBJ1-4, with a weak D call TRBD1 (6 bases). The V gene lost 6 bases and the J gene lost 6 bases, with 11 bases spanning the gap. The CDR3 loop spans 13 amino acids. Germline V gives CDR1 MDHEN, CDR2 SYDVKM.